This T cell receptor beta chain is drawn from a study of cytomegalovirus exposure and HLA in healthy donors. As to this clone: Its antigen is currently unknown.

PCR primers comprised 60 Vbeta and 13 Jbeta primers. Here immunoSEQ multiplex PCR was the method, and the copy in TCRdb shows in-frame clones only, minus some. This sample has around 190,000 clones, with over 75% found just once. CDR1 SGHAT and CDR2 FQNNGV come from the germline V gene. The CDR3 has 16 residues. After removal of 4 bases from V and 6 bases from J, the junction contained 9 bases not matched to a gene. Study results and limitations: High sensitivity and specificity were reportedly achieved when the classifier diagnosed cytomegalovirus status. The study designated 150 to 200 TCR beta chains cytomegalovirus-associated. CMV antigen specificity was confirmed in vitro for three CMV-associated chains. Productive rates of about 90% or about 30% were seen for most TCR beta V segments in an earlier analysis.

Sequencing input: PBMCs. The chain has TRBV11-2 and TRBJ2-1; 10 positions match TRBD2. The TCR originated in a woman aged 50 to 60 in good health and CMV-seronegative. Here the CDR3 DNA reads TGTGCCAGCAGCTCAACAGGGACTAGCGAACGCAATGAGCAGTTCTTC. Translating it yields CASSSTGTSERNEQFF.